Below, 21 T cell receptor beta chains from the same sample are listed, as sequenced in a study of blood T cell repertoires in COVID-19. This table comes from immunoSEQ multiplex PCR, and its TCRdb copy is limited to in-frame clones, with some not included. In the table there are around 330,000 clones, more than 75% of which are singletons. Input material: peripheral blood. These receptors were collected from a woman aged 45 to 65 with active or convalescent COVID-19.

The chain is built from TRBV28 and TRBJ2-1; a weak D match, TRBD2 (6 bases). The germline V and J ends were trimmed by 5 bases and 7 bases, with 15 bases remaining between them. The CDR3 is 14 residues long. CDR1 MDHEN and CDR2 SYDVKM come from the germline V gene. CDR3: CASSGGFRFNEQFF. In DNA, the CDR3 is TGTGCCAGCAGTGGGGGGTTTAGGTTTAATGAGCAGTTCTTC.

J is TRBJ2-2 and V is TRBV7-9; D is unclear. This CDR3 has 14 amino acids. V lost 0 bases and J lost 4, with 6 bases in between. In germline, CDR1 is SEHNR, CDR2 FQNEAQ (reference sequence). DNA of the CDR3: TGTGCCAGCAGCTTAGCTCTTTTCACCGGGGAGCTGTTTTTT. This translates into CASSLALFTGELFF.

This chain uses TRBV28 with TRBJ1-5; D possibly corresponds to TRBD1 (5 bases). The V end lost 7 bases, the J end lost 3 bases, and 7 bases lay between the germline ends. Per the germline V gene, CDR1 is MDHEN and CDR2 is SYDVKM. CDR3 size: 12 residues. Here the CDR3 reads CASKQANQPQHF. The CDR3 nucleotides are TGTGCCAGCAAACAGGCCAATCAGCCCCAGCATTTT.

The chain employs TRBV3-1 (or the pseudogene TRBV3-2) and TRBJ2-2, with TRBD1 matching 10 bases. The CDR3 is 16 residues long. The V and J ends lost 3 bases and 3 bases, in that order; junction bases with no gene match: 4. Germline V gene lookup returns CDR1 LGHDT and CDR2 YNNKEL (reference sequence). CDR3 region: CASSHWDRGYTGELFF. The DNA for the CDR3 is TGTGCCAGCAGCCACTGGGACAGGGGCTACACCGGGGAGCTGTTTTTT.

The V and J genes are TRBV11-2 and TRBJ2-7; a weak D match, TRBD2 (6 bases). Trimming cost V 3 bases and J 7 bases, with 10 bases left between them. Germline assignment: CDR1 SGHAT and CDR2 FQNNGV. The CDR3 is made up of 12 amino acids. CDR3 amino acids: CASSLGGVEQYF. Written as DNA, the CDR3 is TGTGCCAGCAGCTTGGGGGGTGTGGAGCAGTACTTC.

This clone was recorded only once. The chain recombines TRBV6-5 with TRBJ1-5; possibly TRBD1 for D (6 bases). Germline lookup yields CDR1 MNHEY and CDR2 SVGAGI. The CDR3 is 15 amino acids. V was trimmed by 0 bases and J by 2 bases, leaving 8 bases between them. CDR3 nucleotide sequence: TGTGCCAGCAGTTACTCGACAGGTCGCAATCAGCCCCAGCATTTT. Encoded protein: CASSYSTGRNQPQHF.

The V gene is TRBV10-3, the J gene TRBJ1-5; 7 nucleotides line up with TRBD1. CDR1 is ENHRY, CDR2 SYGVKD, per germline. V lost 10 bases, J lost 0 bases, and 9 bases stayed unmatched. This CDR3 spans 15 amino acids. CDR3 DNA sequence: TGTGCCACCTGGGACAGCGGATATAGCAATCAGCCCCAGCATTTT. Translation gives CATWDSGYSNQPQHF.

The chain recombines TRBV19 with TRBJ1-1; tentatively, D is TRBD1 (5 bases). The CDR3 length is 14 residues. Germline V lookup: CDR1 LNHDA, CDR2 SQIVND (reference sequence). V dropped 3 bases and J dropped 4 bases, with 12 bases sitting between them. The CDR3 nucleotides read TGTGCCAGTAGTATTGGGGGACTAGGCACTGAAGCTTTCTTT. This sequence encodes CASSIGGLGTEAFF.

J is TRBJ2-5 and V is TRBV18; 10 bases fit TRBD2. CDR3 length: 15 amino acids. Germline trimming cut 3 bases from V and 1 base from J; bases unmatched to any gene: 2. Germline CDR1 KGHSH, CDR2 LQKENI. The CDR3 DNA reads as TGTGCCAGCTCACCTCTAGCGGGGGCCCAAGAGACCCAGTACTTC. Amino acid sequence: CASSPLAGAQETQYF.

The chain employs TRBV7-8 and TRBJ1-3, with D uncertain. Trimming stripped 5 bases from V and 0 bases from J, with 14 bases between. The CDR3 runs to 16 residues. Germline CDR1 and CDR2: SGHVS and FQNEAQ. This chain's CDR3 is CASSLKTGSSGNTIYF. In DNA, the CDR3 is TGTGCCAGCAGCCTCAAGACTGGGAGCTCTGGAAACACCATATATTTT. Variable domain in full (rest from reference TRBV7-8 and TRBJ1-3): GAGVSQSPRYKVAKRGQDVALRCDPISGHVSLFWYQQALGQGPEFLTYFQNEAQLDKSGLPSDRFFAERPEGSVSTLKIQRTQQEDSAVYLCASSLKTGSSGNTIYFGEGSWLTVV.

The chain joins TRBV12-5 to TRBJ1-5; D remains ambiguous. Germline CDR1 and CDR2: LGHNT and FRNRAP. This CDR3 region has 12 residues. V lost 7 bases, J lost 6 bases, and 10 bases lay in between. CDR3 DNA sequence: TGTGCTAGTGCCGTGAGAGGTCAGCCCCAGCATTTT. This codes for CASAVRGQPQHF.

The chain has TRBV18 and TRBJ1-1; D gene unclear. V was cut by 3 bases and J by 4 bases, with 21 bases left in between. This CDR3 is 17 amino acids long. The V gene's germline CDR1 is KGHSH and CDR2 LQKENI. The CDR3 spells CASSPRLEGLMGTEAFF. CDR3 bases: TGTGCCAGCTCACCTCGTTTGGAGGGTTTGATGGGCACTGAAGCTTTCTTT.

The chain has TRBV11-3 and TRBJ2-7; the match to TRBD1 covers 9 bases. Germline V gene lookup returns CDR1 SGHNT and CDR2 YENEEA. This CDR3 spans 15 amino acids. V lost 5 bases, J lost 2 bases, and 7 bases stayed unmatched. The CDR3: CASSPSGTGTYEQYF. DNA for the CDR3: TGTGCCAGCAGCCCATCCGGGACAGGGACCTACGAGCAGTACTTC.

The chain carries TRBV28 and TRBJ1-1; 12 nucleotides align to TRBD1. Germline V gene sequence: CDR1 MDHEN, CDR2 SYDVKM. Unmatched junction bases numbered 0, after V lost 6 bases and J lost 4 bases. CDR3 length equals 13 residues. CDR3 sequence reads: CASRGQGATEAFF. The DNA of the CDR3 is TGTGCCAGCAGGGGACAGGGGGCCACTGAAGCTTTCTTT. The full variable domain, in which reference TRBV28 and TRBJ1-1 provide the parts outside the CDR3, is DVKVTQSSRYLVKRTGEKVFLECVQDMDHENMFWYRQDPGLGLRLIYFSYDVKMKEKGDIPEGYSVSREKKERFSLILESASTNQTSMYLCASRGQGATEAFFGQGTRLTVV.

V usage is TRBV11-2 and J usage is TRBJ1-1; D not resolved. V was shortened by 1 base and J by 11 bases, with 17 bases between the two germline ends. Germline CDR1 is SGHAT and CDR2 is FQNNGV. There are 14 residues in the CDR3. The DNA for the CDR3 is TGTGCCAGCAGCTTAGCCTCCACCGAGGGCAGGGCTTTCTTT. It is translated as CASSLASTEGRAFF.

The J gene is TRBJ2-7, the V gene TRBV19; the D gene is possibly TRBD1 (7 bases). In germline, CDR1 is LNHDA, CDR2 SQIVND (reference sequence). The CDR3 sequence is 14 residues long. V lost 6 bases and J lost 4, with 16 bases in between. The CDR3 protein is CASRISTGRYEQYF. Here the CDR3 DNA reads TGTGCCAGTAGGATATCGACAGGGAGGTACGAGCAGTACTTC.

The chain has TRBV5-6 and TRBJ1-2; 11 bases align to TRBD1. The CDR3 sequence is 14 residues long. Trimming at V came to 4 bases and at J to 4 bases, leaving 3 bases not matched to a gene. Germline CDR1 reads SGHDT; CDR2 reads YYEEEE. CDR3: CASSRDRGIYGYTF. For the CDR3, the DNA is TGTGCCAGCAGCCGGGACAGGGGGATCTATGGCTACACCTTC.

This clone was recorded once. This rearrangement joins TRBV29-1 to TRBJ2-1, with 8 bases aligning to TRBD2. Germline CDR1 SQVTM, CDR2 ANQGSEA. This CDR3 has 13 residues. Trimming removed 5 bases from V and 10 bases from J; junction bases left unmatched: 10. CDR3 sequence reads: CSVPSGRGAEQFF. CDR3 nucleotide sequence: TGCAGCGTTCCCAGCGGGAGAGGTGCAGAGCAGTTCTTC.

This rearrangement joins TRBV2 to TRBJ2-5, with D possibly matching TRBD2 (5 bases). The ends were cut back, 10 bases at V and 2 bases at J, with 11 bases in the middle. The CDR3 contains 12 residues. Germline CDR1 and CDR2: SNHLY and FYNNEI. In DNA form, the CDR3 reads TGTGCCAACCGAGGGTTTCAAGAGACCCAGTACTTC. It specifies CANRGFQETQYF. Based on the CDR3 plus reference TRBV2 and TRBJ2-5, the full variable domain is EPEVTQTPSHQVTQMGQEVILRCVPISNHLYFYWYRQILGQKVEFLVSFYNNEISEKSEIFDDQFSVERPDGSNFTLKIRSTKLEDSAMYFCANRGFQETQYFGPGTRLLVL.

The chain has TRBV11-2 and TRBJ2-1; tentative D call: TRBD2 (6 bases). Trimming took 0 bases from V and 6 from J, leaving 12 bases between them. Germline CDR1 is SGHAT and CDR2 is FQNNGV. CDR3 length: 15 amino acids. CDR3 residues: CASSLDGLATNEQFF. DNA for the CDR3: TGTGCCAGCAGCTTAGATGGCCTAGCGACCAATGAGCAGTTCTTC.

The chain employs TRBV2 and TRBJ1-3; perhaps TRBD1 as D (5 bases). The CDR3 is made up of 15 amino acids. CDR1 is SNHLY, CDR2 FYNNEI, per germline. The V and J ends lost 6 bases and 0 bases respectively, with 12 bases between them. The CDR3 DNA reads TGTGCCAGCAGCAAGGACACTACCTCTGGAAACACCATATATTTT. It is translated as CASSKDTTSGNTIYF.